The 16 T cell receptor beta chains in this list originate from one sample, sequenced in a study of cytomegalovirus exposure and HLA in healthy donors. Generated by immunoSEQ multiplex PCR, the TCRdb table keeps only in-frame clones and is missing some. The profile shows hundreds of thousands of clones, roughly 83% of them singletons. The sample was PBMCs. These receptors came from a woman aged 18-29 years in good health and CMV-seronegative.

V is TRBV7-3 and J is TRBJ2-6; D possibly corresponds to TRBD2 (5 bases). The CDR3 sequence is 15 residues long. Trimming cost V 2 bases and J 4 bases, with 9 bases left between them. Germline lookup yields CDR1 SGHTA and CDR2 FQGTGA. This CDR3 reads CASSLPGSGANVLTF. The CDR3, as DNA: TGTGCCAGCAGCTTACCGGGGTCCGGGGCCAACGTCCTGACTTTC. The variable domain in full, completed from reference TRBV7-3 and TRBJ2-6, reads GAGVSQTPSNKVTEKGKYVELRCDPISGHTALYWYRQSLGQGPEFLIYFQGTGAADDSGLPNDRFFAVRPEGSVSTLKIQRTERGDSAVYLCASSLPGSGANVLTFGAGSRLTVL.

The chain carries TRBV5-1 and TRBJ2-2; D uncertain. The CDR3 spans 12 residues. Germline CDR1 and CDR2: SGHRS and YFSETQ. The V and J ends lost 4 bases and 2 bases respectively, with 3 bases between them. CDR3 loop: CASSPNTGELFF. The CDR3 coding sequence is TGCGCCAGCAGCCCCAACACCGGGGAGCTGTTTTTT.

The J gene is TRBJ1-2, the V gene TRBV30; D is undetermined. The CDR3 contains 13 residues. The V and J ends lost 0 bases and 5 bases respectively, with 10 bases between them. Germline V gene sequence: CDR1 GTSNPN, CDR2 SVGIG (reference sequence). The CDR3: CAWSVGPRYGYTF. CDR3 in DNA: TGTGCCTGGAGTGTTGGCCCCAGATATGGCTACACCTTC. The whole variable domain, filled in from reference TRBV30 and TRBJ1-2, reads SQTIHQWPATLVQPVGSPLSLECTVEGTSNPNLYWYRQAAGRGLQLLFYSVGIGQISSEVPQNLSASRPQDRQFILSSKKLLLSDSGFYLCAWSVGPRYGYTFGSGTRLTVV.

This clone was counted a few times. The genes are TRBV5-1 and TRBJ1-1; 7 bases match TRBD1. This CDR3 comprises 14 residues. After removal of 2 bases from V and 1 base from J, the junction contained 2 bases not matched to a gene. The germline V gene encodes CDR1 SGHRS and CDR2 YFSETQ. CDR3 DNA: TGCGCCAGCAGCTTTCGGGACAGGAACACTGAAGCTTTCTTT. This sequence encodes CASSFRDRNTEAFF.

This clone showed up just once. This chain uses TRBV11-2 with TRBJ2-1; 7 bases are a match to TRBD2. V trimming: 5 bases; J trimming: 3 bases; junction bases outside the gene matches: 7. Per germline, CDR1 SGHAT and CDR2 FQNNGV. This CDR3 spans 15 amino acids. The CDR3 DNA sequence: TGTGCCAGCAGCCCTAACGGGGGGAGCTACAATGAGCAGTTCTTC. Residues: CASSPNGGSYNEQFF.

V is TRBV6-6 and J is TRBJ2-1; weak D call: TRBD2 (5 bases). Per the germline V gene, CDR1 is MNHNY and CDR2 is SVGAGI (reference sequence). The V gene lost 10 bases and the J gene lost 5 bases, with 9 bases spanning the gap. The CDR3 totals 11 residues. The CDR3 DNA is TGTGCCACTTCTAGCAACAATGAGCAGTTCTTC. Translation: CATSSNNEQFF.

The chain carries TRBV27 and TRBJ1-1, with TRBD1 matching 7 bases. The CDR3 extends over 14 amino acids. Germline CDR1 is MNHEY and CDR2 is SMNVEV (reference sequence). V was clipped by 5 bases and J by 8 bases; unmatched bases: 11. CDR3 in DNA: TGTGCCAGCAGTCGTATCCAGGGGGGAACGGAAGCTTTCTTT. Translation: CASSRIQGGTEAFF.

This clone was detected once. V gene TRBV6-1 combines with J gene TRBJ1-5, with D unclear. With 8 bases removed from V and 2 bases from J, the gap between germline ends came to 13 bases. This CDR3 is 14 amino acids long. CDR1 is MNHNS and CDR2 is SASEGT in the germline V gene. In nucleotides, the CDR3 is TGTGCCAGCGGTACGTTCTTCGGCAATCAGCCCCAGCATTTT. Protein sequence: CASGTFFGNQPQHF.

This clone was picked up many times. The V gene is TRBV7-3, the J gene TRBJ2-1; 7 bases agree with TRBD2. CDR3 length: 17 amino acids. The J segment lost 6 bases and the V segment lost 3 bases, leaving 14 bases of the junction unmatched. Germline V CDR1 and CDR2: SGHTA, FQGTGA. The CDR3 bases are TGTGCCAGCAGCTTCTATCCCGGGGGGATTATAAGCAATGAGCAGTTCTTC. It specifies CASSFYPGGIISNEQFF.

The chain links TRBV9 to TRBJ1-5, with D perhaps matching TRBD1 (5 bases). Looked up from germline, CDR1 is SGDLS and CDR2 is YYNGEE. This CDR3 has 13 amino acids. The V end lost 3 bases, the J end lost 7 bases, and 11 bases lay between the germline ends. CDR3 sequence reads: CASSAGQTQPQHF. CDR3 sequence (DNA): TGTGCCAGCAGCGCCGGACAAACCCAGCCCCAGCATTTT.

The gene calls are TRBV14 and TRBJ1-2, with 8 positions matching TRBD1. CDR1 and CDR2 from the germline V gene are SGHDN and FVKESK. The CDR3 consists of 14 residues. Unmatched junction bases numbered 5, after V lost 4 bases and J lost 4 bases. This CDR3 reads CASSLTGTGYGYTF. The CDR3, as DNA: TGTGCCAGCAGCCTAACCGGGACAGGCTATGGCTACACCTTC.

DNA for the CDR3: TGTGCCAGCAGTCTAAACCGGAAGGGCTTGGGTGAGCAGTTCTTC. Translation gives CASSLNRKGLGEQFF. J is TRBJ2-1 and V is TRBV6-6; D unresolved. V was trimmed by 5 bases and J by 9 bases, leaving 20 bases between them. The germline CDR1 and CDR2 sequences are MNHNY and SVGAGI (reference sequence). The CDR3 contains 15 residues.

The chain couples TRBV9 to TRBJ1-2, with D possibly being TRBD1 (5 bases). V lost 5 bases and J lost 2, with 16 bases in between. CDR3 length equals 15 residues. Germline V lookup: CDR1 SGDLS, CDR2 YYNGEE. The CDR3 DNA reads as TGTGCCAGCAGTCCTCTTGGGACGGACAACTATGGCTACACCTTC. It codes for CASSPLGTDNYGYTF. Variable domain in full (rest from reference TRBV9 and TRBJ1-2): DSGVTQTPKHLITATGQRVTLRCSPRSGDLSVYWYQQSLDQGLQFLIQYYNGEERAKGNILERFSAQQFPDLHSELNLSSLELGDSALYFCASSPLGTDNYGYTFGSGTRLTVV.

The rearrangement uses TRBV4-2 and TRBJ1-3; D is unresolved. Trimming pared 0 bases from V and 2 bases from J, leaving 17 bases between. CDR1 and CDR2 from the germline V gene are LGHNA and YNFKEQ. This CDR3 spans 18 amino acids. CDR3 coding DNA: TGTGCCAGCAGCCAAGATCCGGGTAGGTCACTAACTGGAAACACCATATATTTT. It codes for CASSQDPGRSLTGNTIYF.

The V gene is TRBV14, the J gene TRBJ2-7; TRBD1 agrees at 7 bases. V lost 3 bases, J lost 7 bases, and 0 bases stayed unmatched. This CDR3 has 11 residues. CDR1 SGHDN and CDR2 FVKESK come from the germline V gene. The CDR3 protein is CASSQTGEQYF. CDR3 nucleotide sequence: TGTGCCAGCAGCCAGACAGGGGAGCAGTACTTC. Full variable domain (rest looked up from reference TRBV14 and TRBJ2-7): EAGVTQFPSHSVIEKGQTVTLRCDPISGHDNLYWYRRVMGKEIKFLLHFVKESKQDESGMPNNRFLAERTGGTYSTLKVQPAELEDSGVYFCASSQTGEQYFGPGTRLTVT.

The chain recombines TRBV30 with TRBJ1-1, with D uncertain. This CDR3 contains 13 residues. Germline V gives CDR1 GTSNPN, CDR2 SVGIG (reference sequence). Trimming stripped 0 bases from V and 8 bases from J, with 13 bases between. The CDR3 protein is CAWSVHSPGEAFF. DNA for the CDR3: TGTGCCTGGAGTGTACATAGCCCGGGGGAAGCTTTCTTT.